Listed below are T cell receptor beta chains from one sample, sequenced in a study of shared clonotypes between healthy human individuals. Assay: immunoSEQ multiplex PCR; the TCRdb copy retains only in-frame clones and omits some. The repertoire holds a few hundred thousand clones, with about 95% as singletons. The specimen sequenced was naive CD8+ T cells sorted from blood. Source of these receptors: a woman aged 30 to 39 in good health. CDR3s include the opening cysteine and the closing phenylalanine or tryptophan. The D gene is left open where the match is weak. Expanded clones are given a class, and other clones once, few, many or no size at all.

D,J,V,size,DNA,CDR3
TRBD1,TRBJ1-5,TRBV19,-,TGTGCCAGTACGCCGGGACAGGCGAGCAATCAGCCCCAGCATTTT,CASTPGQASNQPQHF
-,TRBJ1-4,TRBV27,-,TGTGCCAGCTCCGGAGGGGGGGGCGACCAACTGTTTTTT,CASSGGGGDQLFF
-,TRBJ2-7,TRBV28,once,TGTGCCAGCCGGAGACAGGTGGCCTACGAGCAGTACTTC,CASRRQVAYEQYF
-,TRBJ1-2,TRBV7-9,-,TGTGCCAGCAGCCCCCCCACAGGGTTTCGTTATGGCTACACCTTC,CASSPPTGFRYGYTF
-,TRBJ2-5,TRBV6-5,-,TGTGCCAGCAGCCCCGGAGAGGGAGAGACCCAGTACTTC,CASSPGEGETQYF
-,TRBJ1-6,TRBV7-9,-,TGTGCCAGCAGCCATGACGGGGCAATAACTTCACCCCTCCACTTT,CASSHDGAITSPLHF
TRBD1,TRBJ2-2,TRBV4-1,-,TGCGCCAGCAGCCCAACCGGGACAGGGGACCTGAACACCGGGGAGCTGTTTTTT,CASSPTGTGDLNTGELFF
TRBD2,TRBJ2-5,TRBV27,once,TGTGCCAGCAGGAGACTAGCGGGAGTTGAGACCCAGTACTTC,CASRRLAGVETQYF
-,TRBJ2-7,TRBV28,-,TGTGCCAGCACCACCGGGACCGAGACCTACGAGCAGTACTTC,CASTTGTETYEQYF
-,TRBJ1-1,TRBV27,once,TGTGCCAGTGCTCGGACTTCGAACACTGAAGCTTTCTTT,CASARTSNTEAFF
TRBD1,TRBJ2-7,TRBV27,-,TGTGCCAGCAGTCTCGACAGGGCCTACGAGCAGTACTTC,CASSLDRAYEQYF
-,TRBJ1-4,TRBV11-2,-,TGTGCCAGCAGCCGGACAAGGCTAAATGAAAAACTGTTTTTT,CASSRTRLNEKLFF
-,TRBJ1-1,TRBV10-2,-,TGCGCCAGCAGTGAGTCTATCTTGAACACTGAAGCTTTCTTT,CASSESILNTEAFF
TRBD1,TRBJ2-3,TRBV5-8,-,TGTGCCAGCAGCAGAGGGACAGCTCTTGATACGCAGTATTTT,CASSRGTALDTQYF
-,TRBJ2-1,TRBV2,-,TGTGCCAGCAGTCGGGGGCCAGGGACCAACGAGCAGTTCTTC,CASSRGPGTNEQFF
-,TRBJ2-1,TRBV6-6,-,TGTGCCAGCAGTTCCAACAGAAATGAGCAGTTCTTC,CASSSNRNEQFF
-,TRBJ1-3,TRBV30,-,TGTGCCTGGAGTGACCAGGGAGAGGGTGTTAGAAACACCATATATTTT,CAWSDQGEGVRNTIYF
TRBD1,TRBJ2-7,TRBV4-1,-,TGCGCCAGCAGCCTCCGGGACAGGGCGTACGAGCAGTACTTC,CASSLRDRAYEQYF
TRBD2,TRBJ2-7,TRBV29-1,-,TGCAGCGTCCGGGGTGGCGGGAGGGCCTGGGACGAGCAGTACTTC,CSVRGGGRAWDEQYF
-,TRBJ2-7,TRBV4-1,once,TGCGCCAGCAGCCAAGCGGGTGGAACCTACGAGCAGTACTTC,CASSQAGGTYEQYF
TRBD1,TRBJ1-1,TRBV7-9,-,TGTGCCAGCAGTTCCGGACAGGGGATGAACACTGAAGCTTTCTTT,CASSSGQGMNTEAFF
-,TRBJ2-7,TRBV7-9,-,TGTGCCAGCAGCAAATCCGGGTCTATCTACGAGCAGTACTTC,CASSKSGSIYEQYF
TRBD1,TRBJ2-7,TRBV6-1,-,TGTGCCAGCAGTGAAGCGCGCGGGACAGGGGGATCCTACGAGCAGTACTTC,CASSEARGTGGSYEQYF
TRBD1,TRBJ2-7,TRBV5-6,-,TGTGCCAGCAGCCCGTCGGGACAGAAGGCTTACGAGCAGTACTTC,CASSPSGQKAYEQYF
-,TRBJ1-1,TRBV7-9,-,TGTGCCAGCAAGATGGACCCTGGACTTGAAGCTTTCTTT,CASKMDPGLEAFF
-,TRBJ2-2,TRBV7-9,-,TGTGCCAGCAGCTTAGGTTCCGGGGATAGGACCGGGGAGCTGTTTTTT,CASSLGSGDRTGELFF
-,TRBJ2-7,TRBV19,-,TGTGCCAGTAGTTTGGGAAGCCCCTACGAGCAGTACTTC,CASSLGSPYEQYF
-,TRBJ1-1,TRBV10-1,few,TGCGCCAGCAGTGGAACCATGAACACTGAAGCTTTCTTT,CASSGTMNTEAFF
TRBD2,TRBJ2-1,TRBV9,-,TGTGCCAGCAGCCCGGGGGGGTCGGCTGGGAACAATGAGCAGTTCTTC,CASSPGGSAGNNEQFF
-,TRBJ1-1,TRBV2,-,TGTGCCAGCAGTGAATCGGGGGCTGGGACTGAAGCTTTCTTT,CASSESGAGTEAFF
TRBD1,TRBJ2-7,TRBV7-3,few,TGTGCCAGCAGCGAAGACGGGACAGACTACGAGCAGTACTTC,CASSEDGTDYEQYF
-,TRBJ2-7,TRBV4-1,-,TGCGCCAGCAGCCAAGATGGACCGGAAGAAGGACCCTACGAGCAGTACTTC,CASSQDGPEEGPYEQYF
TRBD2,TRBJ2-5,TRBV27,-,TGTGCCAGCAGTACCGGACTAGCGGGTTCAGAGACCCAGTACTTC,CASSTGLAGSETQYF
-,TRBJ2-7,TRBV30,-,TGTGCCTGGAGTTCCAGGGTAGGCTACGAGCAGTACTTC,CAWSSRVGYEQYF
-,TRBJ1-5,TRBV10-3,-,TGTGCCATCAGTGAAAATGGGCGGGCACCCCAGCATTTT,CAISENGRAPQHF
TRBD1,TRBJ2-5,TRBV30,-,TGTGCCTGGAGCGACGGGACAGGGGTAGAGACCCAGTACTTC,CAWSDGTGVETQYF
-,TRBJ2-7,TRBV4-1,-,TGCGCCAGCAGCTTTCTAGCCTCCTTAAACTACGAGCAGTACTTC,CASSFLASLNYEQYF
-,TRBJ1-1,TRBV7-9,-,TGTGCCAGCAGCTTAGGTCCCCCGAACACTGAAGCTTTCTTT,CASSLGPPNTEAFF
-,TRBJ1-2,TRBV11-2,-,TGTGCCAGCAGCTTAGCGTGGGCTGCTAACTATGGCTACACCTTC,CASSLAWAANYGYTF
-,TRBJ2-7,TRBV29-1,-,TGCAGCGTTGGGGGTAGCGCCGGCGAGCAGTACTTC,CSVGGSAGEQYF
-,TRBJ1-5,TRBV5-1,-,TGCGCCAGCAGCTTGGATACAGGCAATCAGCCCCAGCATTTT,CASSLDTGNQPQHF
TRBD2,TRBJ2-7,TRBV27,-,TGTGCCAGCAGTCCCGGGACTAGCGGGAACCACGAGCAGTACTTC,CASSPGTSGNHEQYF
TRBD1,TRBJ1-1,TRBV27,-,TGTGCCAGCAGTTTGAGACAGGGCGGAACTGAAGCTTTCTTT,CASSLRQGGTEAFF
-,TRBJ1-5,TRBV27,-,TGTGCCAGCAGTTTATCGGCCTACAATCAGCCCCAGCATTTT,CASSLSAYNQPQHF
TRBD1,TRBJ2-1,TRBV29-1,-,TGCAGCGTTCCCGGGACAGGGGTCAATGAGCAGTTCTTC,CSVPGTGVNEQFF
-,TRBJ1-5,TRBV2,-,TGTGCCAGCAAGGGGGGCTACAATCAGCCCCAGCATTTT,CASKGGYNQPQHF
-,TRBJ1-1,TRBV28,-,TGTGCCAGCAGTTTAGACGCGAGGGCCATGAACACTGAAGCTTTCTTT,CASSLDARAMNTEAFF
-,TRBJ2-7,TRBV28,once,TGTGCCAGCACCTCACCAGGGGGGCGGACGGATGCTATAACCTACGAGCAGTACTTC,CASTSPGGRTDAITYEQYF
TRBD1,TRBJ1-1,TRBV19,-,TGTGCCAGTAGCGAAAGAGGGGGCGCAGACACTGAAGCTTTCTTT,CASSERGGADTEAFF
-,TRBJ2-7,TRBV27,-,TGTGCCAGCAGTTTATCGGCAAACTACGAGCAGTACTTC,CASSLSANYEQYF
-,TRBJ1-1,TRBV7-9,-,TGTGCCAGCAGCTCACCGATGACAGGGAACACTGAAGCTTTCTTT,CASSSPMTGNTEAFF
-,TRBJ2-1,TRBV19,-,TGTGCCAGTAGTATCATTTTGAGGAATGAGCAGTTCTTC,CASSIILRNEQFF
-,TRBJ2-1,TRBV9,-,TGTGCCAGCAGCCCAGACTCCCAGCTCTACTCCTACAATGAGCAGTTCTTC,CASSPDSQLYSYNEQFF